This TCR beta chain was identified during a study of T-cell memory formation after mild COVID-19 (dated by TCRdb to 2020 to 2023). About the full investigation: TCR sequence clusters from the two donors were largely donor specific. Longitudinal TCRalpha and TCRbeta repertoire sequencing tracked T-cell clones expanding and contracting after mild COVID-19 in two donors. Two young, previously healthy adult volunteers, one female and one male, were included in the cohort. What the study reported, not specific to this receptor: Clones contracting from day 15 to 85 had balanced CD4/CD8 phenotypes, while a second wave expanding from day 15 to 37 was biased towards CD4+. SARS-CoV-2 specificity was not confirmed for the second-wave clones peaking on day 37. The detection of some responding clones in pre-infection memory suggests that pre-existing cross-reactive memory T cells joined the SARS-CoV-2 response. Contracting CD4+ clones appeared mostly in the CM and EM memory subsets, whereas CD8+ clones were enriched in EMRA. Only a couple of mild cases were covered by the study, and larger cohorts that include severe cases with pre-infection samples were considered necessary.

This clonotype was recorded at least ten times. There is no known antigen for this receptor. Base qualities are not provided; no much larger clone lies one nucleotide away. PBMCs were isolated by Ficoll-Paque density gradient centrifugation. Data came from an Illumina NovaSeq 6000. TCRalpha and TCRbeta cDNA libraries were built by 5'RACE with constant-segment primers, adding sample barcodes and unique molecular identifiers. RNA was extracted from every sample with Trizol reagent. The libraries were amplified in two PCR steps, and the second step added a second sample barcode and Illumina TruSeq adapters. Sequencing of libraries was performed on an Illumina NovaSeq with 2 x 150 bp paired-end reads. In the original analysis: With migec v1.2.7, reads were demultiplexed and then collapsed into UMI-guided consensus sequences. Using mixcr v2.1.11, UMI consensuses were aligned to TRA and TRB V and J templates and then assembled into clonotypes. Expanded or contracted clonotypes were those called significant by both edgeR and NoisET, with noise models trained on biological replicates. For edgeR calls, a false discovery rate-adjusted p below 0.01 and a log2 fold-change threshold of 1 were applied. As an exploratory analysis of dynamics, PCA with hierarchical clustering was applied to max-normalized trajectories of the 1000 most abundant clonotypes. Each responding clone was given a CD4 or CD8 phenotype based on the CD4+ and CD8+ repertoires, which had been sequenced separately. TCRdb passed the public sequencing reads through fastp at Q25 and MiXCR, retaining productive beta sequences. CDR3 protein duplicates are merged, each entry listing the most common genes and DNA. The V and J calls follow TCRdb's processing rather than the paper's. The sample has 470,000 or so distinct CDR3 sequences on record, more than 15% of them singletons. The ten largest clones capture roughly 21% of the sample.

Sequenced input: PBMCs or a T cell subset sorted from them (not recorded which). The TCR comes from a man aged 18 to 35 who had mild COVID-19 (a few samples of this study predate the infection). The sample titles of this study are shuffled in the database, so cell type and time point are left out; the donor was told from shared clones.

Read as DNA, the sequence is TGTGCCAGCAGTTTAGACGGAAACTACGAGCAGTACGTC. This sequence encodes CASSLDGNYEQYV. This chain is built from TRBV28 and TRBJ2-7; a confident D gene designation cannot be given. The junction carries 8 bases between V and J, which are trimmed by 2 bases and 3 bases respectively. The CDR3 sequence holds 13 residues, the cysteine and valine included. CDR3 DNA is the only sequence kept; it has 39 bases, read in frame from the first base. Taken from the germline V gene, the CDR1 and CDR2 loops are MDHEN and SYDVKM.